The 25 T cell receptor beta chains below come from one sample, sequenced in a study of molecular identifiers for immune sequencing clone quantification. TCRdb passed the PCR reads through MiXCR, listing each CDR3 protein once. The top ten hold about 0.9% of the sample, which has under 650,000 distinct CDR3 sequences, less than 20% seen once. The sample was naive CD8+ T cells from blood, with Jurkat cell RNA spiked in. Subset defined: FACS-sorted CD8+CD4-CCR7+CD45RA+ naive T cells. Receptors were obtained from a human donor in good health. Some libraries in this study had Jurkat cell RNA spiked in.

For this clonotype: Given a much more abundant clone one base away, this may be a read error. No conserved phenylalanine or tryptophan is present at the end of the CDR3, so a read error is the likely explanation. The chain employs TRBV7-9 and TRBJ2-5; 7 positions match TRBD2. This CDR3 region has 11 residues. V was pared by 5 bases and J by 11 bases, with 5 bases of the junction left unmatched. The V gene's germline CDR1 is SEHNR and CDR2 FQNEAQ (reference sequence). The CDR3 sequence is CASSPSGIQYL. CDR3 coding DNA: TGTGCCAGCAGCCCCAGCGGGATTCAGTACCTC.

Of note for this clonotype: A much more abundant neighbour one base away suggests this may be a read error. In nucleotides, the CDR3 is TGTGCCAGCGGTTTAGGGACAGGGGGCAGGTACGAGCAGTACTTC. This translates into CASGLGTGGRYEQYF. V gene TRBV27 combines with J gene TRBJ2-7; 12 bases line up with TRBD1. The germline gives CDR1 MNHEY, CDR2 SMNVEV (reference sequence). This CDR3 has 15 amino acids.

As DNA, the CDR3 is TGTGCCAGTAGTACTTCTTGGGAGGGTCCTTCCTACGAGCAGTACTTC. Amino acid sequence: CASSTSWEGPSYEQYF. The J gene is TRBJ2-7, the V gene TRBV19; 7 nucleotides align to TRBD2. This CDR3 has 16 residues. Germline assignment: CDR1 LNHDA and CDR2 SQIVND (reference sequence). V lost 4 bases and J lost 1; bases outside the gene matches: 10.

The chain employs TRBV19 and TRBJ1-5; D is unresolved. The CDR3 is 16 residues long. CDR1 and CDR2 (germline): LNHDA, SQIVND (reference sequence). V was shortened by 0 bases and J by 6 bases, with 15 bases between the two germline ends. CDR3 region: CASSIDGGSVIQPQHF. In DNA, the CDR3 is TGTGCCAGTAGTATAGATGGAGGTTCAGTAATTCAGCCCCAGCATTTT.

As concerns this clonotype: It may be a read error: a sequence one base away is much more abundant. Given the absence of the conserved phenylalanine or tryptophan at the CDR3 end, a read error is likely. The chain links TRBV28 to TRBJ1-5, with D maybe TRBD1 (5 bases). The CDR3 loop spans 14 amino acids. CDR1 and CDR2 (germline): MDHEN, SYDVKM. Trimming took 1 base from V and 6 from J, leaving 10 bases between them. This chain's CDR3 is CASSLLRDRQPQHL. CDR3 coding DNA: TGTGCCAGCAGTTTATTACGGGACCGTCAGCCCCAGCATTTA.

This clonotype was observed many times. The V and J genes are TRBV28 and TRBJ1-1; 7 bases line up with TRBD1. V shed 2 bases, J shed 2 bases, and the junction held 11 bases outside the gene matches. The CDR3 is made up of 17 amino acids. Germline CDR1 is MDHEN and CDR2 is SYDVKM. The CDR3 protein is CASSLGLQGMKNTEAFF. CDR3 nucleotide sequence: TGTGCCAGCAGTTTAGGTTTACAGGGGATGAAAAACACTGAAGCTTTCTTT. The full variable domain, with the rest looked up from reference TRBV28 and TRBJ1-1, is DVKVTQSSRYLVKRTGEKVFLECVQDMDHENMFWYRQDPGLGLRLIYFSYDVKMKEKGDIPEGYSVSREKKERFSLILESASTNQTSMYLCASSLGLQGMKNTEAFFGQGTRLTVV.

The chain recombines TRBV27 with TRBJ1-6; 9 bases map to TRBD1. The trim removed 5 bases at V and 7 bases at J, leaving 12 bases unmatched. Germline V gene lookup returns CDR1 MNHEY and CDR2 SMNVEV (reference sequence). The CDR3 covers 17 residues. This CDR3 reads CASSPTTGGKGNSPLHF. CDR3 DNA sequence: TGTGCCAGCAGTCCAACAACAGGGGGCAAAGGGAATTCACCCCTCCACTTT.

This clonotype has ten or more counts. CDR3 sequence: CAWGHGRGMNTEAFF. CDR3 bases: TGTGCCTGGGGCCACGGGCGGGGAATGAACACTGAAGCTTTCTTT. The chain carries TRBV30 and TRBJ1-1; D remains unclear. Between the trimmed V and J ends, which lost 5 bases and 0 bases, there was a span of 16 bases. The CDR3 consists of 15 residues. Germline loops: CDR1 GTSNPN, CDR2 SVGIG (reference sequence).

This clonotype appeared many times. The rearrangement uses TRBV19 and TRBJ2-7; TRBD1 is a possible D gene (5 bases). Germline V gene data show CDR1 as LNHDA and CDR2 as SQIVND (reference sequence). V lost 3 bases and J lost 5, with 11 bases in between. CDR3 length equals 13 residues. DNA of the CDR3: TGTGCCAGTAGTATGGGCAGGGTTCACGAGCAGTACTTC. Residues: CASSMGRVHEQYF. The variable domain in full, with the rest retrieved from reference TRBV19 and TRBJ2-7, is DGGITQSPKYLFRKEGQNVTLSCEQNLNHDAMYWYRQDPGQGLRLIYYSQIVNDFQKGDIAEGYSVSREKKESFPLTVTSAQKNPTAFYLCASSMGRVHEQYFGPGTRLTVT.

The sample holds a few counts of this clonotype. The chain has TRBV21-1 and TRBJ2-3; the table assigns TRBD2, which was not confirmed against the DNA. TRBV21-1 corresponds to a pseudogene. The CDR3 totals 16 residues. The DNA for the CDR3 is TGTGCCAGCAGCACCTTAGCGGGAAAGGACCCAGATACGCAGTATTTT. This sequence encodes CASSTLAGKDPDTQYF.

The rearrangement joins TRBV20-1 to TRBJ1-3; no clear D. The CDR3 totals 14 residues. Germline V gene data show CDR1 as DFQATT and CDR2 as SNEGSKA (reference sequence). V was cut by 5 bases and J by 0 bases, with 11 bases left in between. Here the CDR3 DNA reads TGCAGTGCTGGACGGCAGAACTCTGGAAACACCATATATTTT. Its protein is CSAGRQNSGNTIYF.

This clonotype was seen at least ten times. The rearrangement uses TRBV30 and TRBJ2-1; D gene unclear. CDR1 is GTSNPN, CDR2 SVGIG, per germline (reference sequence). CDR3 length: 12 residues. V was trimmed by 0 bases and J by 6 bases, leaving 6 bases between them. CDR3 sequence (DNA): TGTGCCTGGAGTGTAGCTAGCAATGAGCAGTTCTTC. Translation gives CAWSVASNEQFF.

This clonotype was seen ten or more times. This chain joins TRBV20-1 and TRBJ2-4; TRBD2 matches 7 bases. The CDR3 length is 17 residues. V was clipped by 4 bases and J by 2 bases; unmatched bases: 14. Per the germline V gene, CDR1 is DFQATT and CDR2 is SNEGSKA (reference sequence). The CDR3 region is CSAIWPGSGSTKNIQYF. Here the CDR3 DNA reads TGCAGTGCTATATGGCCGGGTAGCGGGTCGACCAAAAACATTCAGTACTTC.

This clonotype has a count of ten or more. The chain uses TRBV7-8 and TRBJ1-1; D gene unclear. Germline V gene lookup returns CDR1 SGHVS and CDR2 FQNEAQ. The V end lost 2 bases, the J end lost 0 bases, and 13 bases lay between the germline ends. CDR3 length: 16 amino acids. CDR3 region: CASSLSTSNMNTEAFF. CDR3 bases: TGTGCCAGCAGCTTAAGTACCTCAAACATGAACACTGAAGCTTTCTTT.

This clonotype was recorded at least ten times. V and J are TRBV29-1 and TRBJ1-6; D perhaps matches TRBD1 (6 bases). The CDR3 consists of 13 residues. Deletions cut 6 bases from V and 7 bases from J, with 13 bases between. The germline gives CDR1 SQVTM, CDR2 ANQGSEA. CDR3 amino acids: CSVRTGSNSPLHF. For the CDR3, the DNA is TGCAGCGTGAGAACAGGGTCCAATTCACCCCTCCACTTT.

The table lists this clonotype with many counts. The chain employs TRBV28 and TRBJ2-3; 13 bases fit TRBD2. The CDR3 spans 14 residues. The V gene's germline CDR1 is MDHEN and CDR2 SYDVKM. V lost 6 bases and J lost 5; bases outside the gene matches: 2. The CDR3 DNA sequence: TGTGCCAGCAGGACTAGCGGGAGGAGAGATACGCAGTATTTT. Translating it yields CASRTSGRRDTQYF.

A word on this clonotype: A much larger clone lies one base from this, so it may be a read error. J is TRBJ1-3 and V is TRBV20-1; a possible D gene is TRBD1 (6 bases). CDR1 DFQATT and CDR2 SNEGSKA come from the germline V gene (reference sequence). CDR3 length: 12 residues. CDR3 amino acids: CSATGVGNAIYF. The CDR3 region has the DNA TGCAGTGCTACAGGGGTCGGAAACGCCATATATTTT.

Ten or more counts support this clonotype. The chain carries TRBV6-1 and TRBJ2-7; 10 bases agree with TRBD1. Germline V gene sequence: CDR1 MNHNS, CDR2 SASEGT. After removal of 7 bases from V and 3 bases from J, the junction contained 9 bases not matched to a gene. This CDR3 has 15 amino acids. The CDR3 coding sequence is TGTGCCAGCACCGCTTTGGGACAGGGGAGCTACGAGCAGTACTTC. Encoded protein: CASTALGQGSYEQYF.

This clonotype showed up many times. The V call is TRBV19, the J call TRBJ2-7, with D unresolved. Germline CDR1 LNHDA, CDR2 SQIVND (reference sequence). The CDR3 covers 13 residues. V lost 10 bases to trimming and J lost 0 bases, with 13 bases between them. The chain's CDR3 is CATAPSHSYEQYF. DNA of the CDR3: TGTGCCACCGCCCCTTCGCACTCCTACGAGCAGTACTTC.

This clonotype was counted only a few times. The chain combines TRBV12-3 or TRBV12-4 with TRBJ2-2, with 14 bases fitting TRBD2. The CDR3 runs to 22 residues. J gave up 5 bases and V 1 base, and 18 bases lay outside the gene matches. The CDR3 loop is CASSLEVFGTSGRVGATGELFF. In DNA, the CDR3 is TGTGCCAGCAGTTTAGAGGTTTTCGGGACTAGCGGGAGAGTGGGGGCAACCGGGGAGCTGTTTTTT.

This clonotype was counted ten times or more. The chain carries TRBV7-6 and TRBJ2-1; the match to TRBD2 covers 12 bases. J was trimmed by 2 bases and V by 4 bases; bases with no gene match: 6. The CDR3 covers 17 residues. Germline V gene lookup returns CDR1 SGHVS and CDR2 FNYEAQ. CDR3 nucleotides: TGTGCCAGCAGCTCGGAAGCTAGCGGGGGGGCCTACAATGAGCAGTTCTTC. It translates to CASSSEASGGAYNEQFF.

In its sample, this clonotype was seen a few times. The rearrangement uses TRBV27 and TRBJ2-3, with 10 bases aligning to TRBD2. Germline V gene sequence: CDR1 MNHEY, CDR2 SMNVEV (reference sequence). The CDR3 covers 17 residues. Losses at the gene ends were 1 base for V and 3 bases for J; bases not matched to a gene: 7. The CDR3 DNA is TGTGCCAGCAGTTTATTGGCTAGCGGGAGTGGGACAGATACGCAGTATTTT. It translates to CASSLLASGSGTDTQYF.

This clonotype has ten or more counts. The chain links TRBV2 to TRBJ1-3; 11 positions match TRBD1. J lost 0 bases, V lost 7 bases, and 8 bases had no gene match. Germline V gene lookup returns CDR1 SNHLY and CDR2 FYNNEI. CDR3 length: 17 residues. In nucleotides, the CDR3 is TGTGCCAGCATCCGGACAGGGGGCGAGCCCTCTGGAAACACCATATATTTT. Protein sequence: CASIRTGGEPSGNTIYF.

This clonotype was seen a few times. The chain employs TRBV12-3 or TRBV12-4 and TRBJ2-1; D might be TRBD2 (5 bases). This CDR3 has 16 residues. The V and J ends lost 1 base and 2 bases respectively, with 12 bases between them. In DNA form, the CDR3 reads TGTGCCAGCAGTTTAGTAGGGCTCGGGACCTACAATGAGCAGTTCTTC. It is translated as CASSLVGLGTYNEQFF.

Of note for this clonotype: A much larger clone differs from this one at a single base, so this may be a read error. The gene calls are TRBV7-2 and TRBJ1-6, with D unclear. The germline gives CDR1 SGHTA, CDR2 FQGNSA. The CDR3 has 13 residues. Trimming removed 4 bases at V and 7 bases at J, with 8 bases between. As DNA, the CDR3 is TGTGCCAGCAGCTCGTATTTGAATTCACCCCTCCACTTT. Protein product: CASSSYLNSPLHF.